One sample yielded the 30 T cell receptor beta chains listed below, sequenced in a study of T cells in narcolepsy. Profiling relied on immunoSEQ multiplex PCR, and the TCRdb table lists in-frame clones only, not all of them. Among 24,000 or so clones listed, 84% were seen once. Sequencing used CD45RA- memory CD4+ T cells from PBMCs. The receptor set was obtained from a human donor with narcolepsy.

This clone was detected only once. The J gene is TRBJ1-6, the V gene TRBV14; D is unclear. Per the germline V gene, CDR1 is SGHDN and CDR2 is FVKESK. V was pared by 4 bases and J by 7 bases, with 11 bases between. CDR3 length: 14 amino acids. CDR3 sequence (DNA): TGTGCCAGCAGCCGTTACAAGGGAAATTCACCCCTCCACTTT. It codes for CASSRYKGNSPLHF.

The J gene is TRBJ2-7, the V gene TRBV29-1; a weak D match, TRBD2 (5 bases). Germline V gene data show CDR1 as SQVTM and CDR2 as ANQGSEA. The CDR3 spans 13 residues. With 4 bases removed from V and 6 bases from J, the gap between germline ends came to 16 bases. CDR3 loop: CSVGAKGVREQYF. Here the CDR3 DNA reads TGCAGCGTTGGTGCCAAGGGAGTCCGCGAGCAGTACTTC.

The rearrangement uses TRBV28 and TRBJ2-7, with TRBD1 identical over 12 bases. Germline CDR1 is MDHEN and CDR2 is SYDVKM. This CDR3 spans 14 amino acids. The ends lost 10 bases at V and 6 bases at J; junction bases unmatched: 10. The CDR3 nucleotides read TGTGCCACCCAGGGACAGGGGGCGCGGACCGAGCAGTACTTC. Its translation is CATQGQGARTEQYF.

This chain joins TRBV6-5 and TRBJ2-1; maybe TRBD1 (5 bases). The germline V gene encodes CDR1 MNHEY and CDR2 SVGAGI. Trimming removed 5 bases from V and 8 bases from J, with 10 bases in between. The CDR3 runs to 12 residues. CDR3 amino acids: CASSPQGYEQFF. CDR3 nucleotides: TGTGCCAGCAGTCCCCAGGGCTATGAGCAGTTCTTC.

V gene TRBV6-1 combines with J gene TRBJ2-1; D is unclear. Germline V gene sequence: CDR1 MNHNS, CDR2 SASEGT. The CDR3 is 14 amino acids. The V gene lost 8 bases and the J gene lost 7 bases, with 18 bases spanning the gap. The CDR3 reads CASGLGQLFNEQFF. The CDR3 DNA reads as TGTGCCAGCGGGTTGGGCCAGCTATTTAATGAGCAGTTCTTC.

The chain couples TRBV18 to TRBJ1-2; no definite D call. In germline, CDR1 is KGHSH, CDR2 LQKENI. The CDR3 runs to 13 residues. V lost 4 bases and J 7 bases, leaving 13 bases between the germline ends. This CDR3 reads CASSRKEGFGYTF. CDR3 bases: TGTGCCAGCTCACGAAAAGAAGGATTTGGCTACACCTTC.

CDR3 region: CASSFREIGDTQYF. For the CDR3, the DNA is TGTGCCAGCAGCTTTAGAGAGATTGGAGATACGCAGTATTTT. The V and J genes are TRBV7-8 and TRBJ2-3; D not certain. The CDR3 loop spans 14 amino acids. Trimming shortened V by 3 bases and J by 5 bases, and 12 bases separated the two germline ends. The germline V gene has CDR1 SGHVS and CDR2 FQNEAQ.

The DNA of the CDR3 is TGTGCCAGCAGTGTCGACAGGGTGGCTGGGGCCAACGTCCTGACTTTC. Amino acids: CASSVDRVAGANVLTF. The V gene is TRBV6-1, the J gene TRBJ2-6, with 7 bases aligning to TRBD1. The V gene's germline CDR1 is MNHNS and CDR2 SASEGT. V lost 4 bases and J lost 2; bases outside the gene matches: 5. The CDR3 contains 16 residues.

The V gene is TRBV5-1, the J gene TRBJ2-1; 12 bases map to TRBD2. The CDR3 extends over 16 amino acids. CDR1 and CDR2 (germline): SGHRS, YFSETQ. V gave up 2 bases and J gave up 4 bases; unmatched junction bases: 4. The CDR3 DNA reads TGCGCCAGCAGCTTACTAGCGGGAGGCGGGTACAATGAGCAGTTCTTC. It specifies CASSLLAGGGYNEQFF.

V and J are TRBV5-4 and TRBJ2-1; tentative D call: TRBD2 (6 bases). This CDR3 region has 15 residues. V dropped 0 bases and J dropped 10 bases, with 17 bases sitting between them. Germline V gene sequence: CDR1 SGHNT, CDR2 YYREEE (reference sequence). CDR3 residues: CASSLAWAGSSEQFF. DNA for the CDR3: TGTGCCAGCAGCTTGGCCTGGGCGGGAAGCTCAGAGCAGTTCTTC.

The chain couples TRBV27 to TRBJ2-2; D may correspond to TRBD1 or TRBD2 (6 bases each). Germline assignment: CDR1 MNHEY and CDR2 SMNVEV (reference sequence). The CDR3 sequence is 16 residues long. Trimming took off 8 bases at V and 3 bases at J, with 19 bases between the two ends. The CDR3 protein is CASALQGGWDTGELFF. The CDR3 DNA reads TGTGCCAGCGCCTTACAGGGAGGTTGGGACACCGGGGAGCTGTTTTTT.

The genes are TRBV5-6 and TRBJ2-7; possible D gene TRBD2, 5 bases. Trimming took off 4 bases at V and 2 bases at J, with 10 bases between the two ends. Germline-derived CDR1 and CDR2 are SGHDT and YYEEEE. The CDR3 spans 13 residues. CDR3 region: CASSAFGAYEQYF. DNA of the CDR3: TGTGCCAGCAGCGCGTTCGGGGCCTACGAGCAGTACTTC.

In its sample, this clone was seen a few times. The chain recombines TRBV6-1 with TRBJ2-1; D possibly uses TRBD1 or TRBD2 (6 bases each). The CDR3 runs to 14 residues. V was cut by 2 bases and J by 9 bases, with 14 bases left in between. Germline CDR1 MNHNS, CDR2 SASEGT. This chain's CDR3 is CASSEFGGPGEQFF. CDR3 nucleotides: TGTGCCAGCAGTGAATTTGGGGGGCCGGGTGAGCAGTTCTTC.

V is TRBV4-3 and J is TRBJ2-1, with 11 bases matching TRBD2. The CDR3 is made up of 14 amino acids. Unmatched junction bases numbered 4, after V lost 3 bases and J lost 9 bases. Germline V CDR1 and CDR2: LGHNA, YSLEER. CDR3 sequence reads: CASSHGTSGGEQFF. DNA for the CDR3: TGCGCCAGCAGCCATGGGACTAGCGGAGGTGAGCAGTTCTTC.

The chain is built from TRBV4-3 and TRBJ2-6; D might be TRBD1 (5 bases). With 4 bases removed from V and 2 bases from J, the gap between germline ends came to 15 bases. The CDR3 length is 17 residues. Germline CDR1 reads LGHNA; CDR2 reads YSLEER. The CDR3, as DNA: TGCGCCAGCAGCCCCTACAGGTCCGCGGCTGGGGCCAACGTCCTGACTTTC. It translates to CASSPYRSAAGANVLTF.

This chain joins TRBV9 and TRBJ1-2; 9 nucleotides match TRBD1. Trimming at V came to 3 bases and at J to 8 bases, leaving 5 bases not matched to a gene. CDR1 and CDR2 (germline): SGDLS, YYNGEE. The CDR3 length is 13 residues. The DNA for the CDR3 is TGTGCCAGCAGCGCCAGGACAGGGGACGGCTACACCTTC. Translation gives CASSARTGDGYTF. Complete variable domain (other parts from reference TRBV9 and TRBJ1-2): DSGVTQTPKHLITATGQRVTLRCSPRSGDLSVYWYQQSLDQGLQFLIQYYNGEERAKGNILERFSAQQFPDLHSELNLSSLELGDSALYFCASSARTGDGYTFGSGTRLTVV.

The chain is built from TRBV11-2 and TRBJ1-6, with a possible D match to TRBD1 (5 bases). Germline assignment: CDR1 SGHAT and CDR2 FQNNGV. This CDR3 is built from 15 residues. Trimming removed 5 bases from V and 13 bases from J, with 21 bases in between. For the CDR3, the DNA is TGTGCCAGCAGCCCGGTGGGGACGGCAGATAGTCCCCTCCACTTT. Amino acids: CASSPVGTADSPLHF.

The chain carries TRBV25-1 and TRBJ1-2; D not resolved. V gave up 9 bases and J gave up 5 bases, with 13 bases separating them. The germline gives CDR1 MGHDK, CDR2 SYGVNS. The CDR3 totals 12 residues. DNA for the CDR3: TGTGCCAGTTCCGGGAAGATATATGGCTACACCTTC. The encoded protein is CASSGKIYGYTF.

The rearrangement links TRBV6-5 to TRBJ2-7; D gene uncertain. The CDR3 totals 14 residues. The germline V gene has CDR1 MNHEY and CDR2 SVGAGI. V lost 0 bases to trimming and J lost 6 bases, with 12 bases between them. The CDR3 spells CASSYSGRSVEQYF. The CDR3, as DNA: TGTGCCAGCAGTTACTCGGGCAGGTCGGTCGAGCAGTACTTC.

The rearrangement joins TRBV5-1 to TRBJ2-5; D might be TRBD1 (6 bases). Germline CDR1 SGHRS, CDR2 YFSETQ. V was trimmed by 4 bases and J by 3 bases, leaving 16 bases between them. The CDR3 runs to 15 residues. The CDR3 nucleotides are TGCGCCAGCAGCCTCGGGACAAGGGGGAAAGAGACCCAGTACTTC. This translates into CASSLGTRGKETQYF. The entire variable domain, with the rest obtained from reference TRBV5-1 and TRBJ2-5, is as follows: KAGVTQTPRYLIKTRGQQVTLSCSPISGHRSVSWYQQTPGQGLQFLFEYFSETQRNKGNFPGRFSGRQFSNSRSEMNVSTLELGDSALYLCASSLGTRGKETQYFGPGTRLLVL.

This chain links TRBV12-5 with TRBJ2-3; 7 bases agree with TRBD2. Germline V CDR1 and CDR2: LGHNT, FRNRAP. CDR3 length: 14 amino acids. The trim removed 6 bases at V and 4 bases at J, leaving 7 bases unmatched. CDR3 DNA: TGTGCTAGTGGCCCGGGACTACCAGCAGATACGCAGTATTTT. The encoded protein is CASGPGLPADTQYF. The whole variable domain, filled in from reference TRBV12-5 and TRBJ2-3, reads DARVTQTPRHKVTEMGQEVTMRCQPILGHNTVFWYRQTMMQGLELLAYFRNRAPLDDSGMPKDRFSAEMPDATLATLKIQPSEPRDSAVYFCASGPGLPADTQYFGPGTRLTVL.

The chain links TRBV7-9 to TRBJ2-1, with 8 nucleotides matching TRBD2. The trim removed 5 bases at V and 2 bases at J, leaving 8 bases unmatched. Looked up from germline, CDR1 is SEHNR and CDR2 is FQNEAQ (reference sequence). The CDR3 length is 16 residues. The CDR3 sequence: CASSQTSESTYNEQFF. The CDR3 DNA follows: TGTGCCAGCAGCCAGACTAGCGAATCGACCTACAATGAGCAGTTCTTC.

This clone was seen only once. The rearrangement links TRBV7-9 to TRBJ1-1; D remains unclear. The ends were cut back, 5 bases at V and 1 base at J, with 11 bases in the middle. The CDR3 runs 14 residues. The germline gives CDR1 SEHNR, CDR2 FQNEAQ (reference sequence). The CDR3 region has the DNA TGTGCCAGCAGCCCACCCCCAGGGAACACTGAAGCTTTCTTT. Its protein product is CASSPPPGNTEAFF.

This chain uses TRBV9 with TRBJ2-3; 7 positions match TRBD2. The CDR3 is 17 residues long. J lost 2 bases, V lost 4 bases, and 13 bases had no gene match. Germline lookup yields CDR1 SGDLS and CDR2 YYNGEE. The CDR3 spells CASSFPPGGRDTDTQYF. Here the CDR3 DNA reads TGTGCCAGCAGCTTCCCACCAGGAGGGAGGGACACAGATACGCAGTATTTT.

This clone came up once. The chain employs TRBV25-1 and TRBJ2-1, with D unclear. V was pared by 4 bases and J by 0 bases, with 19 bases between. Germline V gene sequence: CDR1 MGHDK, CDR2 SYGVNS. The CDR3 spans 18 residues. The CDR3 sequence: CASSVGNSVKSSYNEQFF. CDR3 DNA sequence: TGTGCCAGCAGTGTGGGGAATTCCGTCAAAAGCTCCTACAATGAGCAGTTCTTC.

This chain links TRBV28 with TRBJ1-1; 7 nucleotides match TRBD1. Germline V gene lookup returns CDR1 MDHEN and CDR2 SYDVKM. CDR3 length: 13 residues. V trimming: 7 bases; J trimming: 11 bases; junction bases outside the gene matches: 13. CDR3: CASNEDRVWFAFF. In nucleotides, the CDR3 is TGTGCCAGCAATGAAGACAGGGTTTGGTTTGCTTTCTTT.

DNA for the CDR3: TGTGCCAGCAGCGTAGGGGCGACAGCCGCACAAGAGACCCAGTACTTC. Its protein product is CASSVGATAAQETQYF. V and J are TRBV9 and TRBJ2-5, with D possibly matching TRBD1 (5 bases). The V end was cut by 0 bases, the J end by 2 bases, with 14 bases between. The CDR3 length is 16 residues. Germline assignment: CDR1 SGDLS and CDR2 YYNGEE.

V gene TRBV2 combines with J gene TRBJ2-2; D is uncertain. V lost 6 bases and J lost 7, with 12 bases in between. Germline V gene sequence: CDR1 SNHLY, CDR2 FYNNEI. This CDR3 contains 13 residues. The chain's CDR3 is CASRDGWDGELFF. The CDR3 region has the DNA TGTGCCAGCAGAGACGGGTGGGACGGGGAGCTGTTTTTT. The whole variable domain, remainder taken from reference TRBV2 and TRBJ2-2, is EPEVTQTPSHQVTQMGQEVILRCVPISNHLYFYWYRQILGQKVEFLVSFYNNEISEKSEIFDDQFSVERPDGSNFTLKIRSTKLEDSAMYFCASRDGWDGELFFGEGSRLTVL.

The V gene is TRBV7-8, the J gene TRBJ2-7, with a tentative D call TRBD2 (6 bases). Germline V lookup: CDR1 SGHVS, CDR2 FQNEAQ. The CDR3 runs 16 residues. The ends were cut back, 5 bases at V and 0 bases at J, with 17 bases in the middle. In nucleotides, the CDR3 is TGTGCCAGCAGCCACCGAAGGGACTTCGTCTCCTACGAGCAGTACTTC. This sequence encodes CASSHRRDFVSYEQYF.

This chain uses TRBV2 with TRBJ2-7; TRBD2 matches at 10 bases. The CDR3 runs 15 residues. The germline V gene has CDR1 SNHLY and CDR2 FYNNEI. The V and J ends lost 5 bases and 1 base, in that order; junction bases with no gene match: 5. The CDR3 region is CASSPSGSGSYEQYF. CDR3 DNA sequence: TGTGCCAGCAGTCCTAGCGGGAGCGGGTCCTACGAGCAGTACTTC.